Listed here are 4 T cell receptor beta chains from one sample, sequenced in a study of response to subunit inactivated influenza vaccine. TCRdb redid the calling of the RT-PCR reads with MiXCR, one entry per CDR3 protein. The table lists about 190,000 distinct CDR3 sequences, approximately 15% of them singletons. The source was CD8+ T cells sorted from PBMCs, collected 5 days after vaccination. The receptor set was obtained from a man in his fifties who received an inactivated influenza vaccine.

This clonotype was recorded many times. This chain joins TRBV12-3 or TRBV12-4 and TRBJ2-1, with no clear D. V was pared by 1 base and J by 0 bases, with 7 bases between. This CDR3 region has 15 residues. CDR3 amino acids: CASSLEASSYNEQFF. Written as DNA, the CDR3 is TGTGCCAGCAGTTTAGAGGCCTCCTCCTACAATGAGCAGTTCTTC.

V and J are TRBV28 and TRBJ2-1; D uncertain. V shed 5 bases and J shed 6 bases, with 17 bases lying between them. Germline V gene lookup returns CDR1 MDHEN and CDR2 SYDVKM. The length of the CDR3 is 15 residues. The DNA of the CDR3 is TGTGCCAGCAGTGCCTTATTGGTAGATCGCAATGAGCAGTTCTTC. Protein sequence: CASSALLVDRNEQFF.

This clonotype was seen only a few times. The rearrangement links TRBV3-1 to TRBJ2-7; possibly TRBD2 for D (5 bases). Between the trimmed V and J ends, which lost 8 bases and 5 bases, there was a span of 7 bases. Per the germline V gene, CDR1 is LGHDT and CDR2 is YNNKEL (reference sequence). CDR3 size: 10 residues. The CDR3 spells CASSGNEQYF. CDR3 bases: TGTGCCAGCTCGGGAAACGAGCAGTACTTC.

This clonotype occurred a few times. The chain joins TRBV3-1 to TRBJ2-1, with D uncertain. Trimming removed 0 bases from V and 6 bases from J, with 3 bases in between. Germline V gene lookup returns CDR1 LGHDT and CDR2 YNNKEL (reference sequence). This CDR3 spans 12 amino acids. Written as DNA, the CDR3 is TGTGCCAGCAGCCAAGATACCAATGAGCAGTTCTTC. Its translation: CASSQDTNEQFF.